The clone carrying this TCR beta chain has only a few counts. The same CDR3 also results from other DNA sequences found in this sample. These data originate in a study of graft-versus-host responses after intestinal transplantation. As for the study in general: Grafts that recipients had were multivisceral, liver-intestinal, or isolated intestinal transplants. For around 3 years after anti-thymocyte globulin induction, all recipients took tacrolimus and steroids. Regarding the study as a whole: Patients with graft-donor T cell macrochimerism had high graft-versus-host to host-versus-graft clonal ratios in allografts. Peak circulating GvH clone levels were associated with early post-transplant HvG declines.

Data came from immunoSEQ multiplex PCR; TCRdb stores just in-frame clones and leaves some out. In the table there are some 13,000 clones, approximately 40% of which are singletons. CDR1 and CDR2 (germline): SQVTM, ANQGSEA. V was cut by 1 base and J by 1 base, with 5 bases left in between. The CDR3 has 13 residues. The culture paired approximately 200,000 irradiated violet-dye-labeled stimulators with approximately 200,000 CFSE-labeled responders. Sequenced here: alloreactive CD8+ T cells from a mixed lymphocyte reaction culture, sampled before intestinal transplant. Subset described: CFSE-low proliferating T cells sorted from roughly six-day pre-transplant mixed lymphocyte reaction (GvH or HvG direction). The source of this sequence is a human patient who received an intestinal transplant. The chain joins TRBV29-1 to TRBJ2-1; no reliable D call. Written as DNA, the CDR3 is TGCAGCGTTGAAGGAGTGTCCTACAATGAGCAGTTCTTC. Translation: CSVEGVSYNEQFF.